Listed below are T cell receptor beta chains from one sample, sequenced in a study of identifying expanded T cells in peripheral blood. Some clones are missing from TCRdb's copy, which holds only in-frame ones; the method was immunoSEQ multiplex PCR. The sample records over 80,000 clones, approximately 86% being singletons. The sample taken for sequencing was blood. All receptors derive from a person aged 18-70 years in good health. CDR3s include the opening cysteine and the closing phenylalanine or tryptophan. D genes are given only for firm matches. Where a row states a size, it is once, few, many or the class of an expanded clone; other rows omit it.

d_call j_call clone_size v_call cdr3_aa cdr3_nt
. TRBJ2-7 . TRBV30 CAWNAGLPYEQYF TGTGCCTGGAACGCAGGGCTGCCCTACGAGCAGTACTTC
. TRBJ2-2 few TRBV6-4 CASSDQVTGELFF TGTGCCAGCAGTGACCAGGTTACCGGGGAGCTGTTTTTT
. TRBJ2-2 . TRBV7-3 CASSLVKGGTGELFF TGTGCCAGCAGCTTAGTTAAGGGCGGCACCGGGGAGCTGTTTTTT
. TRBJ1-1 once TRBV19 CASSIRPGYAEAFF TGTGCCAGTAGTATCCGTCCGGGTTACGCTGAAGCTTTCTTT
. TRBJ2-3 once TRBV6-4 CASSRGGLTDTQYF TGTGCCAGCAGTCGGGGTGGGCTCACAGATACGCAGTATTTT
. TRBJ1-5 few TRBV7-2 CASSLSGFRPQHF TGTGCCAGCAGCTTATCCGGGTTTAGGCCCCAGCATTTT
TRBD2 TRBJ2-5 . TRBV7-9 CASRQGTSPIETQYF TGTGCCAGCAGACAGGGGACTAGCCCTATTGAGACCCAGTACTTC
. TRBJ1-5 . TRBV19 CASSLTLTGMGQPQHF TGTGCCAGTAGTCTCACACTCACAGGAATGGGGCAGCCCCAGCATTTT
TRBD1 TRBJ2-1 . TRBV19 CASRDDRVEQFF TGTGCCAGTAGAGACGACAGGGTTGAGCAGTTCTTC
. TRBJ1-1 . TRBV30 CAWSRGVGTEAFF TGTGCCTGGAGTCGGGGGGTTGGTACTGAAGCTTTCTTT
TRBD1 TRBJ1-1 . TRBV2 CASSVRTGNTEAFF TGTGCCAGCAGTGTCCGGACAGGGAACACTGAAGCTTTCTTT
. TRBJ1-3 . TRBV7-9 CASSWFGGTTSGNTIYF TGTGCCAGCAGCTGGTTCGGGGGGACCACCTCTGGAAACACCATATATTTT
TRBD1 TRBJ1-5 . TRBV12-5 CASGVAPGTGDSNQPQHF TGTGCTAGTGGCGTTGCCCCAGGGACAGGGGATAGCAATCAGCCCCAGCATTTT
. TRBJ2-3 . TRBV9 CASSGYTDTQYF TGTGCCAGCAGCGGCTACACAGATACGCAGTATTTT
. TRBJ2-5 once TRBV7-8 CASSFRPKETQYF TGTGCCAGCAGCTTCCGACCAAAAGAGACCCAGTACTTC
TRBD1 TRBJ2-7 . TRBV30 CAWSRQGDSYEQYF TGTGCCTGGAGTCGACAGGGAGACTCCTACGAGCAGTACTTC
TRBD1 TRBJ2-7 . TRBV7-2 CASSARQGTAYEQYF TGTGCCAGCAGCGCCCGACAGGGTACGGCCTACGAGCAGTACTTC
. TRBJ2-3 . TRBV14 CASSQVSGLGQDTQYF TGTGCCAGCAGCCAAGTATCCGGCCTGGGGCAAGATACGCAGTATTTT
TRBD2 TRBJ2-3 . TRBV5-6 CASSPQRGLSTDTQYF TGTGCCAGCAGCCCCCAGCGGGGCCTTAGCACAGATACGCAGTATTTT
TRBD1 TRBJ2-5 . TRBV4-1 CASSQGWPGQPQETQYF TGCGCCAGCAGCCAAGGATGGCCGGGACAGCCCCAAGAGACCCAGTACTTC
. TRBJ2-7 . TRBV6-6 CASSYRGAGSSYEQYF TGTGCCAGCAGTTATAGGGGGGCAGGGTCATCCTACGAGCAGTACTTC
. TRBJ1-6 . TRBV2 CASSTEQHSPLHF TGTGCCAGCAGTACAGAGCAGCATTCACCCCTCCACTTT
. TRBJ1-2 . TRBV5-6 CASSSARTANNYGYTF TGTGCCAGCAGCTCAGCGCGAACGGCTAATAACTATGGCTACACCTTC
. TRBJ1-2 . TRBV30 CAWTGAWGYTF TGTGCCTGGACGGGGGCGTGGGGCTACACCTTC
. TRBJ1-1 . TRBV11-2 CASSLDPLVNTEAFF TGTGCCAGCAGCTTGGACCCCCTTGTGAACACTGAAGCTTTCTTT
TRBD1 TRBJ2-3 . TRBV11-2 CASSSTRTGGPDTQYF TGTGCCAGCAGCTCTACAAGGACAGGGGGTCCAGATACGCAGTATTTT
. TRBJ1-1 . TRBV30 CAWSMRRGLNTEAFF TGTGCCTGGAGTATGAGGAGGGGACTGAACACTGAAGCTTTCTTT